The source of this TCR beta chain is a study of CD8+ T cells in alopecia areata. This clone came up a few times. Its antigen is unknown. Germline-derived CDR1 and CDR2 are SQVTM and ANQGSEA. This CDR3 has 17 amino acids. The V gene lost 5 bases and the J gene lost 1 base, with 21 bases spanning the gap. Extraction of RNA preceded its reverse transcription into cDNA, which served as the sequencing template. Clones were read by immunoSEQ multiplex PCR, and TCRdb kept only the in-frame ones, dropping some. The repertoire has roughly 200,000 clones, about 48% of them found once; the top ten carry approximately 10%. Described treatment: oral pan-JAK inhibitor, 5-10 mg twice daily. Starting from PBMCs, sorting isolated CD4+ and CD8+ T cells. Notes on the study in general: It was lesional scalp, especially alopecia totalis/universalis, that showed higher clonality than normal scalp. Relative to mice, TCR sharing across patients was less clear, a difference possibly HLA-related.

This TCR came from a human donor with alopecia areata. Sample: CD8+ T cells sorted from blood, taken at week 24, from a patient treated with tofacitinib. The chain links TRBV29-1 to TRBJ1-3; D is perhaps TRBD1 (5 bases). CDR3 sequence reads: CSVTAGTDAPSGNTIYF. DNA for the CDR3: TGCAGCGTTACTGCCGGGACGGACGCACCTTCTGGAAACACCATATATTTT.